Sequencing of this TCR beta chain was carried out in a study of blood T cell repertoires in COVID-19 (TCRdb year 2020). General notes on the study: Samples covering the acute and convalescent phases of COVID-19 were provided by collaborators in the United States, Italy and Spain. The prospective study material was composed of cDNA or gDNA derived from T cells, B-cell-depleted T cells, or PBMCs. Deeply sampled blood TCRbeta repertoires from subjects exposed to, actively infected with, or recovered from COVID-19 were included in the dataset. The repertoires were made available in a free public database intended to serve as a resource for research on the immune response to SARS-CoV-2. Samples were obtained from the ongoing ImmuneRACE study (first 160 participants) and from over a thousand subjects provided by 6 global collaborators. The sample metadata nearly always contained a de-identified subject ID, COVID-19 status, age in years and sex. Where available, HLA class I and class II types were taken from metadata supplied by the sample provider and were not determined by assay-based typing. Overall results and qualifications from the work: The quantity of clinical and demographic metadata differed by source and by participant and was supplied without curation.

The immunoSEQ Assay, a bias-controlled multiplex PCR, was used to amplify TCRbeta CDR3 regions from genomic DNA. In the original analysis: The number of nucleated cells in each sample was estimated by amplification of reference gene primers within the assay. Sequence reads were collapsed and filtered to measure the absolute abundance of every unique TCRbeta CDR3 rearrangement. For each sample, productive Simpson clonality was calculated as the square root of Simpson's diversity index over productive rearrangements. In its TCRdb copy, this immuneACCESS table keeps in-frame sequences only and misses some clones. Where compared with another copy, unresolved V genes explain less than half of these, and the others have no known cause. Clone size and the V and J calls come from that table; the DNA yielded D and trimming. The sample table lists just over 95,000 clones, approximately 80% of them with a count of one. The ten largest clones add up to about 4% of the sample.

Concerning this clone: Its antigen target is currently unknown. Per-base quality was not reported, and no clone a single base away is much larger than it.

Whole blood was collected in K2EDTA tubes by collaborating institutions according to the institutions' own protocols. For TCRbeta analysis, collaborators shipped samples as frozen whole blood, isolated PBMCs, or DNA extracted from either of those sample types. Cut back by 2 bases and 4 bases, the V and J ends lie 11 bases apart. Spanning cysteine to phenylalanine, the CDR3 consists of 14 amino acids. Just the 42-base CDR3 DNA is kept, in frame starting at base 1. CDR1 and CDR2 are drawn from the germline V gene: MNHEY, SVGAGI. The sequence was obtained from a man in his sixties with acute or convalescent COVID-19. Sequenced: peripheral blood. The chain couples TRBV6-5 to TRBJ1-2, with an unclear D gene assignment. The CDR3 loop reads CASSYDSTPYGYTF. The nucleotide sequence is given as TGTGCCAGCAGTTACGATAGTACTCCCTATGGCTACACCTTC.